The 32 T cell receptor beta chains in this list originate from one sample, sequenced in a study of shared clonotypes between healthy human individuals. TCRdb keeps only in-frame clones here, not all; method: immunoSEQ multiplex PCR. The sample shows about 2.4 million clones, 93% of them seen only once. Sequencing was done on a sample of naive CD4+ T cells from PBMCs. Noted subset: CD45RA+ positively selected. Every receptor here comes from a man younger than 35 in good health. Some clones in this sample may be carry-over from other donors' samples.

Note on this clone: Its ends do not fully match the called genes, so a read error is possible. The chain links TRBV18 to TRBJ2-7; unclear D gene. This CDR3 is built from 15 residues. In germline, CDR1 is KGHSH, CDR2 LQKENI. Here the CDR3 reads CASSPRESSSDEQYF. CDR3 in DNA: TGTGCCAGCTCACCACGGGAAAGCTCCTCCGACGAGCAGTACTTC.

The chain uses TRBV5-5 and TRBJ2-6; possible D gene TRBD1, 6 bases. The germline gives CDR1 SGHKS, CDR2 YYEKEE (reference sequence). Trimming cost V 4 bases and J 0 bases, with 14 bases left between them. The CDR3 runs to 17 residues. In DNA, the CDR3 is TGTGCCAGCAGCCCTACGGGACATTTCTCTGGGGCCAACGTCCTGACTTTC. Translating gives CASSPTGHFSGANVLTF.

The V gene is TRBV7-3, the J gene TRBJ2-2, with D perhaps matching TRBD1 (6 bases). CDR3 length: 16 residues. Germline V gives CDR1 SGHTA, CDR2 FQGTGA. Trimming stripped 2 bases from V and 7 bases from J, with 17 bases between. The CDR3, as DNA: TGTGCCAGCAGCTTACTTAACAGGGAAGTCGGCGGGGAGCTGTTTTTT. Protein product: CASSLLNREVGGELFF.

The V gene is TRBV7-3, the J gene TRBJ2-1; TRBD1 aligns across 8 bases. Losses at the gene ends were 4 bases for V and 2 bases for J; bases not matched to a gene: 4. Germline CDR1 SGHTA, CDR2 FQGTGA. The CDR3 is 15 amino acids. CDR3 coding DNA: TGTGCCAGCAGCTACCGGACAGGGCCCTACAATGAGCAGTTCTTC. This translates into CASSYRTGPYNEQFF.

This rearrangement joins TRBV7-9 to TRBJ2-4; maybe TRBD2 (5 bases). The CDR3 has 13 amino acids. CDR1 and CDR2 (germline): SEHNR, FQNEAQ (reference sequence). Trimming took off 5 bases at V and 8 bases at J, with 13 bases between the two ends. CDR3 DNA sequence: TGTGCCAGCAGCCCACCGGGTAGCGACATTCAGTACTTC. Its protein is CASSPPGSDIQYF.

The CDR3 reads CASSFPGRRTGELFF. CDR3 DNA: TGTGCCAGCAGCTTCCCCGGAAGGCGCACCGGGGAGCTGTTTTTT. The rearrangement joins TRBV11-2 to TRBJ2-2; D not resolved. Trimming stripped 3 bases from V and 4 bases from J, with 12 bases between. This CDR3 comprises 15 residues. The germline V gene has CDR1 SGHAT and CDR2 FQNNGV. Variable domain in full (rest from reference TRBV11-2 and TRBJ2-2): EAGVAQSPRYKIIEKRQSVAFWCNPISGHATLYWYQQILGQGPKLLIQFQNNGVVDDSQLPKDRFSAERLKGVDSTLKIQPAKLEDSAVYLCASSFPGRRTGELFFGEGSRLTVL.

Notes on this clone: Distinct nucleotide sequences in the sample also encode this CDR3. The chain carries TRBV30 and TRBJ2-7, with 9 bases aligning to TRBD2. The CDR3 runs to 16 residues. Germline V gives CDR1 GTSNPN, CDR2 SVGIG (reference sequence). With V trimmed by 0 bases and J by 4 bases, 10 bases remained unmatched. Here the CDR3 DNA reads TGTGCCTGGAGTGTCGGCGGGAGGGCCGCACTTTACGAGCAGTACTTC. It is translated as CAWSVGGRAALYEQYF. The full variable domain, completed using reference TRBV30 and TRBJ2-7, is SQTIHQWPATLVQPVGSPLSLECTVEGTSNPNLYWYRQAAGRGLQLLFYSVGIGQISSEVPQNLSASRPQDRQFILSSKKLLLSDSGFYLCAWSVGGRAALYEQYFGPGTRLTVT.

This clone appeared a single time. This sequence joins TRBV5-1 and TRBJ2-2; TRBD1 agrees at 8 bases. The V and J ends lost 0 bases and 2 bases, in that order; junction bases with no gene match: 3. CDR3 size: 16 residues. Germline CDR1 is SGHRS and CDR2 is YFSETQ. The CDR3 region is CASSLEAGGNTGELFF. In DNA form, the CDR3 reads TGCGCCAGCAGCTTGGAGGCAGGGGGCAACACCGGGGAGCTGTTTTTT.

To note about this clone: The same CDR3 arises from other DNA sequences in this sample as well. CDR3 sequence: CASSSPGTGGQETQYF. Here the CDR3 DNA reads TGTGCCAGCAGTTCCCCTGGGACAGGAGGGCAAGAGACCCAGTACTTC. This chain links TRBV28 with TRBJ2-5, with TRBD1 matching 8 bases. CDR1 and CDR2 from the germline V gene are MDHEN and SYDVKM. V gave up 4 bases and J gave up 2 bases; unmatched junction bases: 9. There are 16 residues in the CDR3.

For this clone: This CDR3 is also generated by other DNA sequences in the sample. V is TRBV6-1 and J is TRBJ2-1, with TRBD2 identical over 9 bases. Trimming at V came to 7 bases and at J to 2 bases, leaving 3 bases not matched to a gene. This CDR3 is 14 amino acids long. The germline V gene encodes CDR1 MNHNS and CDR2 SASEGT. CDR3 sequence (DNA): TGTGCCAGCACTCCTAGCGGGACCTACAATGAGCAGTTCTTC. Translating it yields CASTPSGTYNEQFF.

Worth noting for this clone: Other DNA sequences in the sample encode the same CDR3. The chain couples TRBV30 to TRBJ1-5; unclear D gene. The CDR3 totals 13 residues. V lost 2 bases, J lost 4 bases, and 9 bases lay in between. The germline gives CDR1 GTSNPN, CDR2 SVGIG (reference sequence). The CDR3, as DNA: TGTGCCTGGAGTTTTGGACCGAATCAGCCCCAGCATTTT. Its translation is CAWSFGPNQPQHF.

The gene calls are TRBV5-1 and TRBJ2-5; TRBD2 is a possible D gene (6 bases). Trimming stripped 3 bases from V and 1 base from J, with 16 bases between. CDR3 length: 16 amino acids. CDR1 is SGHRS and CDR2 is YFSETQ in the germline V gene. The CDR3 coding sequence is TGCGCCAGCAGCTCAGTCCCGGGACTGGGCCAAGAGACCCAGTACTTC. It is translated as CASSSVPGLGQETQYF.

V gene TRBV28 combines with J gene TRBJ2-4, with TRBD1 matching 8 bases. This CDR3 contains 16 residues. Germline V gives CDR1 MDHEN, CDR2 SYDVKM. V gave up 5 bases and J gave up 6 bases; unmatched junction bases: 12. The CDR3 loop is CASSLPSGGQPNIQYF. In DNA, the CDR3 is TGTGCCAGCAGTCTACCCTCAGGGGGCCAGCCAAACATTCAGTACTTC.

This clone was recorded once. At the DNA level, this CDR3 is encoded by other sequences in the same sample as well. The V gene is TRBV4-2, the J gene TRBJ2-5, with D hard to call. V shed 2 bases and J shed 4 bases, with 8 bases lying between them. The CDR3 covers 13 residues. Germline V CDR1 and CDR2: LGHNA, YNFKEQ. The DNA for the CDR3 is TGTGCCAGCAGCCAAAGACTCCGAGAGACCCAGTACTTC. Residues: CASSQRLRETQYF.

This clone was picked up one time. The rearrangement links TRBV7-9 to TRBJ1-2; D is undetermined. Trimming pared 1 base from V and 8 bases from J, leaving 11 bases between. Germline-derived CDR1 and CDR2 are SEHNR and FQNEAQ (reference sequence). The CDR3 length is 13 residues. CDR3 DNA: TGTGCCAGCAGCTTAGTACGTGGTGAAGGCTACACCTTC. Translation gives CASSLVRGEGYTF.

The chain is built from TRBV6-5 and TRBJ1-1; the match to TRBD1 covers 8 bases. Unmatched junction bases numbered 13, after V lost 6 bases and J lost 10 bases. CDR1 MNHEY and CDR2 SVGAGI come from the germline V gene. The CDR3 loop spans 14 amino acids. The CDR3, as DNA: TGTGCCAGCAGCTCCACAGGGGGGTATTACGGAGCTTTCTTT. It encodes CASSSTGGYYGAFF.

As concerns this clone: Other nucleotide sequences from this sample produce the same CDR3. The CDR3 region has the DNA TGTGCCAGCAGTTTCCAGGGGAACTATGGCTACACCTTC. Its protein product is CASSFQGNYGYTF. The chain recombines TRBV28 with TRBJ1-2; TRBD1 might be the D (6 bases). V lost 3 bases and J lost 2, with 7 bases in between. Germline V lookup: CDR1 MDHEN, CDR2 SYDVKM. The CDR3 has 13 amino acids.

The chain has TRBV21-1 and TRBJ1-5. TRBV21-1 is given as a pseudogene. This CDR3 has 15 amino acids. In DNA, the CDR3 is TGTGCCAGCAGTTCTGTTATCGGGGGGAATCAGCCCCAGCATTTT. Translation gives CASSSVIGGNQPQHF.

The V call is TRBV4-1, the J call TRBJ2-5; no clear D. The CDR3 extends over 14 amino acids. Germline values: CDR1 MGHRA, CDR2 YSYEKL. V gave up 1 base and J gave up 1 base, with 7 bases separating them. The CDR3 is CASSQVSSQETQYF. The DNA of the CDR3 is TGCGCCAGCAGCCAAGTAAGCAGCCAAGAGACCCAGTACTTC.

V usage is TRBV7-4 and J usage is TRBJ1-5; no clear D gene. This CDR3 is built from 14 residues. The germline V gene encodes CDR1 SGHVT and CDR2 SQSDAQ. Trimming removed 5 bases from V and 7 bases from J, with 15 bases in between. Here the CDR3 reads CASSQDGLLQPQHF. Here the CDR3 DNA reads TGTGCCAGCAGCCAGGACGGCCTCTTACAGCCCCAGCATTTT.

This clone appeared once. The chain carries TRBV7-3 and TRBJ2-2; D gene unclear. Trimming left V 2 bases short and J 3 bases short, with 4 bases between. Per the germline V gene, CDR1 is SGHTA and CDR2 is FQGTGA. CDR3 length: 13 residues. As DNA, the CDR3 is TGTGCCAGCAGCTTACAGCACACCGGGGAGCTGTTTTTT. Translating it yields CASSLQHTGELFF.

This chain connects TRBV25-1 to TRBJ2-7; D gene unclear. Trimming cost V 4 bases and J 4 bases, with 5 bases left between them. The germline V gene encodes CDR1 MGHDK and CDR2 SYGVNS. The length of the CDR3 is 11 residues. CDR3 sequence: CASSVGYEQYF. DNA for the CDR3: TGTGCCAGCAGTGTGGGGTACGAGCAGTACTTC.

The rearrangement uses TRBV28 and TRBJ1-5, with a tentative D call TRBD1 (6 bases). The CDR3 has 15 residues. Trimming shortened V by 7 bases and J by 5 bases, and 18 bases separated the two germline ends. Germline V gene data show CDR1 as MDHEN and CDR2 as SYDVKM. The CDR3 loop reads CASNSGASGDQPQHF. The CDR3 coding sequence is TGTGCCAGCAATTCAGGGGCAAGCGGGGATCAGCCCCAGCATTTT.

The V and J genes are TRBV5-8 and TRBJ2-5, with D possibly TRBD1 on 6 matching bases. The CDR3 has 15 residues. Trimming pared 3 bases from V and 1 base from J, leaving 13 bases between. CDR1 is SGHTS and CDR2 is YDEGEE in the germline V gene. The CDR3 here is CASSSKGQIQETQYF. CDR3 DNA: TGTGCCAGCAGCTCCAAAGGACAGATCCAAGAGACCCAGTACTTC.

J is TRBJ2-1 and V is TRBV19; 8 nucleotides match TRBD1. The CDR3 has 15 amino acids. CDR1 LNHDA and CDR2 SQIVND come from the germline V gene (reference sequence). V dropped 3 bases and J dropped 2; count of bases not matched to a gene: 3. CDR3 loop: CASSMTGVTYNEQFF. CDR3 bases: TGTGCCAGTAGTATGACAGGGGTGACCTACAATGAGCAGTTCTTC.

The chain links TRBV2 to TRBJ2-2; tentative D call: TRBD2 (5 bases). Germline loops: CDR1 SNHLY, CDR2 FYNNEI. The CDR3 is 15 residues long. With 0 bases removed from V and 3 bases from J, the gap between germline ends came to 8 bases. The DNA for the CDR3 is TGTGCCAGCAGTGAAGCCTCCGGGGACACCGGGGAGCTGTTTTTT. It encodes CASSEASGDTGELFF.

This clone has a handful of counts. This chain connects TRBV4-1 to TRBJ1-5, with D perhaps matching TRBD1 (6 bases). Germline CDR1 reads MGHRA; CDR2 reads YSYEKL. The CDR3 has 17 residues. The V and J ends lost 4 bases and 3 bases respectively, with 19 bases between them. DNA for the CDR3: TGCGCCAGCAGCCGTACAGGGAACCCCGGCGTCAATCAGCCCCAGCATTTT. Protein sequence: CASSRTGNPGVNQPQHF.

This sequence joins TRBV7-2 and TRBJ2-2; unclear D gene. Trimming removed 2 bases at V and 8 bases at J, with 15 bases between. CDR3 length: 15 amino acids. Germline assignment: CDR1 SGHTA and CDR2 FQGNSA. The CDR3 DNA reads TGTGCCAGCAGCTTAAGGCTTCCCGGAGTTGGGGAGCTGTTTTTT. Protein product: CASSLRLPGVGELFF.

The J gene is TRBJ2-3, the V gene TRBV2, with D perhaps matching TRBD2 (6 bases). This CDR3 contains 16 residues. V was pared by 6 bases and J by 4 bases, with 20 bases between. Germline-derived CDR1 and CDR2 are SNHLY and FYNNEI. Here the CDR3 DNA reads TGTGCCAGCAGAGCCGCGGGACCCGAGAGGGCAGATACGCAGTATTTT. Protein product: CASRAAGPERADTQYF.

The rearrangement joins TRBV18 to TRBJ2-6; D perhaps matches TRBD1 (7 bases). This CDR3 comprises 19 residues. V gave up 3 bases and J gave up 1 base, with 19 bases separating them. Germline CDR1 reads KGHSH; CDR2 reads LQKENI. CDR3 nucleotide sequence: TGTGCCAGCTCACCTACCGGGACGGAGGGGGCGTCTGGGGCCAACGTCCTGACTTTC. Its translation: CASSPTGTEGASGANVLTF.

The chain recombines TRBV27 with TRBJ1-5; possibly TRBD1 for D (6 bases). V was trimmed by 6 bases and J by 0 bases, leaving 18 bases between them. This CDR3 has 17 amino acids. Germline V gives CDR1 MNHEY, CDR2 SMNVEV (reference sequence). CDR3: CASRQGRVPSSNQPQHF. The CDR3 nucleotides are TGTGCCAGCAGACAGGGTAGGGTCCCTTCTAGCAATCAGCCCCAGCATTTT.

The CDR3 DNA sequence: TGTGCCAGCAGCCAGGACAGGGGGCCAGGAGATACGCAGTATTTT. Translating gives CASSQDRGPGDTQYF. The chain links TRBV7-9 to TRBJ2-3; 11 bases align to TRBD1. This CDR3 comprises 15 residues. Germline V gives CDR1 SEHNR, CDR2 FQNEAQ (reference sequence). Germline trimming cut 5 bases from V and 5 bases from J; bases unmatched to any gene: 6.